These 28 T cell receptor beta chains were all obtained from the same sample, sequenced in a study of OX40 agonist ivuxolimab in advanced cancers. TCRdb keeps only in-frame clones here, not all; method: immunoSEQ multiplex PCR. The data hold 91,000 or so clones, with approximately 94% observed a single time. The material sequenced was CD4+ or CD8+ T cells sorted from blood, taken in a trial of the OX40 agonist ivuxolimab. The receptors derive from an adult with an advanced solid tumor such as melanoma, head and neck, liver or kidney cancer.

The V gene is TRBV29-1, the J gene TRBJ2-5; D remains unclear. The CDR3 runs to 12 residues. Germline loops: CDR1 SQVTM, CDR2 ANQGSEA. With 6 bases removed from V and 1 base from J, the gap between germline ends came to 9 bases. CDR3 in amino acids: CSVRKGQETQYF. CDR3 DNA: TGCAGCGTGCGCAAGGGCCAAGAGACCCAGTACTTC. Full variable domain (rest looked up from reference TRBV29-1 and TRBJ2-5): SAVISQKPSRDICQRGTSLTIQCQVDSQVTMMFWYRQQPGQSLTLIATANQGSEATYESGFVIDKFPISRPNLTFSTLTVSNMSPEDSSIYLCSVRKGQETQYFGPGTRLLVL.

The rearrangement uses TRBV6-6 and TRBJ2-7; the D gene is possibly TRBD2 (5 bases). The length of the CDR3 is 15 residues. Germline CDR1 is MNHNY and CDR2 is SVGAGI (reference sequence). Trimming removed 1 base from V and 4 bases from J, with 14 bases in between. The CDR3 reads CASSYLTGGSYEQYF. The CDR3, as DNA: TGTGCCAGCAGTTACTTGACCGGAGGATCTTACGAGCAGTACTTC.

This clone appeared a single time. DNA for the CDR3: TGTGCCAGCAGCTCCTGGACAGGGTCGGATGGCTACACCTTC. It codes for CASSSWTGSDGYTF. This chain links TRBV4-2 with TRBJ1-2; TRBD1 agrees at 8 bases. Germline lookup yields CDR1 LGHNA and CDR2 YNFKEQ. V lost 5 bases to trimming and J lost 6 bases; unmatched junction nucleotides: 8. The CDR3 totals 14 residues.

The chain recombines TRBV6-6 with TRBJ2-7; D is uncertain. V lost 5 bases to trimming and J lost 2 bases, with 7 bases between them. Germline CDR1 is MNHNY and CDR2 is SVGAGI (reference sequence). The CDR3 totals 12 residues. CDR3 bases: TGTGCCAGCAGTCGGCCCCCCTACGAGCAGTACTTC. This gives the protein CASSRPPYEQYF.

The genes are TRBV4-2 and TRBJ2-7, with TRBD2 matching over 10 bases. The CDR3 totals 18 residues. The V gene's germline CDR1 is LGHNA and CDR2 YNFKEQ. V lost 0 bases, J lost 0 bases, and 8 bases stayed unmatched. CDR3 nucleotides: TGTGCCAGCAGCCAAGATAGTCTAGCGGGAGTTCTCTCCTACGAGCAGTACTTC. Translated, it gives CASSQDSLAGVLSYEQYF.

This chain links TRBV6-5 with TRBJ1-3; D not certain. The CDR3 has 15 amino acids. CDR1 MNHEY and CDR2 SVGAGI come from the germline V gene. V lost 4 bases to trimming and J lost 0 bases, with 10 bases between them. The DNA of the CDR3 is TGTGCCAGCAGTTCAAGACCCAACTCTGGAAACACCATATATTTT. Its protein is CASSSRPNSGNTIYF.

For this clone: Distinct nucleotide sequences in the sample also encode this CDR3. CDR3 protein: CASRTGSTDTQYF. As DNA, the CDR3 is TGCGCCAGCAGGACAGGCAGCACAGATACGCAGTATTTT. The rearrangement uses TRBV5-1 and TRBJ2-3, with TRBD1 as a possible D gene (6 bases). Germline loops: CDR1 SGHRS, CDR2 YFSETQ. This CDR3 is 13 amino acids long. The V end was cut by 5 bases, the J end by 0 bases, with 7 bases between.

The gene calls are TRBV7-3 and TRBJ2-2; D is possibly TRBD2 (7 bases). Germline V lookup: CDR1 SGHTA, CDR2 FQGTGA. This CDR3 has 14 residues. Between the trimmed V and J ends, which lost 2 bases and 6 bases, there was a span of 10 bases. The CDR3 DNA reads as TGTGCCAGCAGCTTACGCGGGGGCCCCGGGGAGCTGTTTTTT. Protein product: CASSLRGGPGELFF.

The rearrangement joins TRBV9 to TRBJ2-3; 12 nucleotides match TRBD2. The length of the CDR3 is 17 residues. Per germline, CDR1 SGDLS and CDR2 YYNGEE. The V gene end was trimmed by 4 bases and the J gene end by 2 bases; junction bases not matched to a gene: 8. CDR3 in amino acids: CASSPGLAGRSTDTQYF. Written as DNA, the CDR3 is TGTGCCAGCAGCCCCGGACTAGCGGGGCGTTCCACAGATACGCAGTATTTT.

The chain links TRBV27 to TRBJ2-5; a weak D match, TRBD1 (6 bases). Trimming took off 2 bases at V and 5 bases at J, with 9 bases between the two ends. This CDR3 spans 13 amino acids. CDR1 MNHEY and CDR2 SMNVEV come from the germline V gene (reference sequence). The CDR3 DNA sequence: TGTGCCAGCAGTTTAAGGGGGTGGGAGACCCAGTACTTC. Amino acid sequence: CASSLRGWETQYF.

V gene TRBV6-1 combines with J gene TRBJ1-1; D remains unclear. V shed 7 bases and J shed 0 bases, with 9 bases lying between them. Germline assignment: CDR1 MNHNS and CDR2 SASEGT. This CDR3 region has 13 residues. DNA of the CDR3: TGTGCCAGCACGGTCTACATGAACACTGAAGCTTTCTTT. It translates to CASTVYMNTEAFF.

This sequence joins TRBV18 and TRBJ2-5, with D unclear. The germline gives CDR1 KGHSH, CDR2 LQKENI. This CDR3 spans 13 amino acids. V was shortened by 3 bases and J by 2 bases, with 7 bases between the two germline ends. The CDR3 reads CASSPNRQETQYF. CDR3 in DNA: TGTGCCAGCTCACCGAATAGGCAAGAGACCCAGTACTTC.

The chain uses TRBV5-1 and TRBJ2-5; the D gene is possibly TRBD2 (5 bases). Germline CDR1 SGHRS, CDR2 YFSETQ. Trimming stripped 0 bases from V and 5 bases from J, with 11 bases between. The CDR3 length is 14 residues. CDR3 nucleotides: TGCGCCAGCAGCTTGGAGGGCAGAGGGGAGACCCAGTACTTC. Protein sequence: CASSLEGRGETQYF.

The chain links TRBV7-2 to TRBJ1-2; 8 nucleotides match TRBD1. Germline lookup yields CDR1 SGHTA and CDR2 FQGNSA. There are 13 residues in the CDR3. V shed 3 bases, J shed 6 bases, and the junction held 3 bases outside the gene matches. The CDR3 DNA reads as TGTGCCAGCAGCTTGGACAGGGTAGATGGCTACACCTTC. Translating gives CASSLDRVDGYTF. The full variable domain, in which reference TRBV7-2 and TRBJ1-2 provide the parts outside the CDR3, is GAGVSQSPSNKVTEKGKDVELRCDPISGHTALYWYRQSLGQGLEFLIYFQGNSAPDKSGLPSDRFSAERTGGSVSTLTIQRTQQEDSAVYLCASSLDRVDGYTFGSGTRLTVV.

The J gene is TRBJ2-2, the V gene TRBV7-9; 7 nucleotides align to TRBD2. J was trimmed by 2 bases and V by 4 bases; bases with no gene match: 4. CDR1 SEHNR and CDR2 FQNEAQ come from the germline V gene (reference sequence). CDR3 size: 15 residues. The CDR3, as DNA: TGTGCCAGCAGCTCGAAAGCGGGAAACACCGGGGAGCTGTTTTTT. Translation: CASSSKAGNTGELFF. Looking up the rest from reference TRBV7-9 and TRBJ2-2 gives the full variable domain: DTGVSQNPRHKITKRGQNVTFRCDPISEHNRLYWYRQTLGQGPEFLTYFQNEAQLEKSRLLSDRFSAERPKGSFSTLEIQRTEQGDSAMYLCASSSKAGNTGELFFGEGSRLTVL.

This clone was recorded only once. This chain links TRBV5-3 with TRBJ2-1, with 10 bases aligning to TRBD2. TRBV5-3 falls under the ORF class, with uncertain function. The CDR3 has 16 amino acids. With V trimmed by 10 bases and J by 7 bases, 17 bases remained unmatched. Written as DNA, the CDR3 is TGTGCCTCTACAGAAACGTTCCTAGCGGGAGTGAATGAGCAGTTCTTC. Its protein is CASTETFLAGVNEQFF.

This chain connects TRBV10-3 to TRBJ1-5; 8 positions match TRBD1. The CDR3 covers 14 residues. The V and J ends lost 2 bases and 7 bases, in that order; junction bases with no gene match: 4. CDR1 and CDR2 from the germline V gene are ENHRY and SYGVKD. CDR3 in amino acids: CAISEGQGGQPQHF. The CDR3 coding sequence is TGTGCCATCAGTGAGGGACAGGGTGGACAGCCCCAGCATTTT.

The chain recombines TRBV5-6 with TRBJ1-1; 7 positions agree with TRBD1. The CDR3 has 15 residues. Germline assignment: CDR1 SGHDT and CDR2 YYEEEE. The trim removed 2 bases at V and 1 base at J, leaving 5 bases unmatched. The CDR3 sequence: CASSFFTGANTEAFF. The DNA for the CDR3 is TGTGCCAGCAGCTTCTTCACAGGGGCGAACACTGAAGCTTTCTTT. Drawing the rest from reference TRBV5-6 and TRBJ1-1, the complete variable domain is DAGVTQSPTHLIKTRGQQVTLRCSPKSGHDTVSWYQQALGQGPQFIFQYYEEEERQRGNFPDRFSGHQFPNYSSELNVNALLLGDSALYLCASSFFTGANTEAFFGQGTRLTVV.

V gene TRBV6-5 combines with J gene TRBJ1-4, with D possibly matching TRBD1 (6 bases). The CDR3 is 15 residues long. Germline V gives CDR1 MNHEY, CDR2 SVGAGI. Trimming removed 0 bases from V and 7 bases from J, with 12 bases in between. The CDR3 is CASSYSGAWGEKLFF. The CDR3 DNA reads TGTGCCAGCAGTTACTCGGGGGCCTGGGGTGAAAAACTGTTTTTT.

V and J are TRBV6-6 and TRBJ2-3, with 11 positions matching TRBD2. The CDR3 has 15 amino acids. The V segment lost 7 bases and the J segment 4 bases; nucleotides outside the gene matches: 7. Germline V gene lookup returns CDR1 MNHNY and CDR2 SVGAGI (reference sequence). The CDR3 loop reads CASILSGGAADTQYF. The CDR3, as DNA: TGTGCCAGCATTCTTAGCGGGGGGGCGGCAGATACGCAGTATTTT.

This clone has only one observation. V and J are TRBV9 and TRBJ2-7, with D possibly matching TRBD1 (6 bases). Trimming cost V 3 bases and J 4 bases, with 8 bases left between them. In germline, CDR1 is SGDLS, CDR2 YYNGEE. The CDR3 runs to 12 residues. Here the CDR3 DNA reads TGTGCCAGCAGCGCAACAGGGTACGAGCAGTACTTC. Encoded protein: CASSATGYEQYF.

The count of this clone is one. The chain joins TRBV9 to TRBJ2-1; TRBD2 agrees at 12 bases. The CDR3 has 18 residues. With 0 bases clipped from V and 6 bases from J, the junction kept 10 bases outside the gene matches. CDR1 is SGDLS, CDR2 YYNGEE, per germline. CDR3 region: CASSVVPSGGAGSNEQFF. The CDR3, as DNA: TGTGCCAGCAGCGTAGTGCCTAGCGGGGGGGCCGGGTCCAATGAGCAGTTCTTC.

This rearrangement joins TRBV7-9 to TRBJ2-3; TRBD2 matches 13 bases. Germline CDR1 reads SEHNR; CDR2 reads FQNEAQ (reference sequence). The CDR3 runs to 16 residues. The junction had 5 bases not matched to a gene; V was cut back by 5 bases and J by 3 bases. As DNA, the CDR3 is TGTGCCAGCAGCGTCCCGGGACTAGCGGGAACAGATACGCAGTATTTT. Residues: CASSVPGLAGTDTQYF.

The V and J genes are TRBV5-1 and TRBJ2-7, with D uncertain. CDR3 length: 13 residues. V was pared by 4 bases and J by 2 bases, with 10 bases between. The germline V gene encodes CDR1 SGHRS and CDR2 YFSETQ. The CDR3 DNA reads as TGCGCCAGCAGCCGCGACGTCCCCTACGAGCAGTACTTC. Translation gives CASSRDVPYEQYF.

The V call is TRBV27, the J call TRBJ2-1; no firm D call. V gave up 3 bases and J gave up 16 bases, with 16 bases separating them. This CDR3 is 12 amino acids long. Per the germline V gene, CDR1 is MNHEY and CDR2 is SMNVEV (reference sequence). The CDR3 loop reads CASSFPPALYFF. The CDR3 nucleotides read TGTGCCAGCAGTTTTCCCCCGGCCCTCTACTTCTTC.

V gene TRBV19 combines with J gene TRBJ1-5; no clear D gene. The germline V gene has CDR1 LNHDA and CDR2 SQIVND (reference sequence). This CDR3 has 14 residues. V lost 1 base and J lost 6, with 10 bases in between. The CDR3 DNA follows: TGTGCCAGTAGTATAGCCCCGGTAGCTCAGCCCCAGCATTTT. It yields the protein CASSIAPVAQPQHF.

The gene calls are TRBV18 and TRBJ1-4, with a tentative D call TRBD1 (5 bases). The germline V gene encodes CDR1 KGHSH and CDR2 LQKENI. V was pared by 3 bases and J by 4 bases, with 15 bases between. CDR3 length: 16 amino acids. CDR3 DNA sequence: TGTGCCAGCTCACCCCCGACCTCCGGGGGTAATGAAAAACTGTTTTTT. This encodes CASSPPTSGGNEKLFF. Filled out from reference TRBV18 and TRBJ1-4, the complete variable domain reads NAGVMQNPRHLVRRRGQEARLRCSPMKGHSHVYWYRQLPEEGLKFMVYLQKENIIDESGMPKERFSAEFPKEGPSILRIQQVVRGDSAAYFCASSPPTSGGNEKLFFGSGTQLSVL.

The genes are TRBV7-2 and TRBJ2-5, with 11 positions matching TRBD1. Germline V CDR1 and CDR2: SGHTA, FQGNSA. With V trimmed by 0 bases and J by 4 bases, 4 bases remained unmatched. The CDR3 consists of 16 residues. The chain's CDR3 is CASSLAGTGGRETQYF. CDR3 DNA: TGTGCCAGCAGCTTAGCCGGGACAGGGGGTCGAGAGACCCAGTACTTC.